The 10 T cell receptor beta chains presented below share a single source sample, sequenced in a study of blood T cell repertoires in COVID-19. Assay: immunoSEQ multiplex PCR; the TCRdb copy retains only in-frame clones and omits some. Of around 300,000 clones in the sample, 80% to 90% were seen once. The source material was PBMCs or T cells enriched from blood (not recorded which). Receptor source: a young man who had recovered from COVID-19.

The chain carries TRBV5-1 and TRBJ1-1; no firm D call. The CDR3 has 15 amino acids. The V gene's germline CDR1 is SGHRS and CDR2 YFSETQ. V shed 0 bases and J shed 1 base, with 10 bases lying between them. This chain's CDR3 is CASSLDGGENTEAFF. CDR3 bases: TGCGCCAGCAGCTTGGATGGCGGCGAGAACACTGAAGCTTTCTTT.

The rearrangement joins TRBV28 to TRBJ2-2; D might be TRBD2 (7 bases). Germline CDR1 is MDHEN and CDR2 is SYDVKM. Trimming removed 0 bases from V and 5 bases from J, with 13 bases in between. The length of the CDR3 is 16 residues. The CDR3 loop is CASSLWSRGGTGELFF. As DNA, the CDR3 is TGTGCCAGCAGTTTATGGTCCAGGGGAGGGACCGGGGAGCTGTTTTTT.

In DNA, the CDR3 is TGTGCCAGCAGCTCTACACAGGGAAGGCGGGATGGCTACACCTTC. It encodes CASSSTQGRRDGYTF. The J gene is TRBJ1-2, the V gene TRBV7-9; maybe TRBD1 (6 bases). Germline V lookup: CDR1 SEHNR, CDR2 FQNEAQ (reference sequence). This CDR3 has 15 residues. Trimming stripped 4 bases from V and 6 bases from J, with 18 bases between.

This chain connects TRBV7-9 to TRBJ2-5; D gene unclear. This CDR3 is built from 15 residues. V was pared by 1 base and J by 5 bases, with 14 bases between. Germline CDR1 and CDR2: SEHNR and FQNEAQ (reference sequence). The CDR3: CASSLGVTPRETQYF. The CDR3 DNA sequence: TGTGCCAGCAGCTTAGGGGTCACCCCGAGGGAGACCCAGTACTTC.

The rearrangement links TRBV18 to TRBJ1-4, with a tentative D call TRBD1 (6 bases). The CDR3 is made up of 15 amino acids. Germline loops: CDR1 KGHSH, CDR2 LQKENI. V was cut by 3 bases and J by 4 bases, with 12 bases left in between. For the CDR3, the DNA is TGTGCCAGCTCACCCCTAGGGGGTTATAATGAAAAACTGTTTTTT. The encoded protein is CASSPLGGYNEKLFF.

The chain joins TRBV28 to TRBJ2-7; tentative D call: TRBD1 (6 bases). The CDR3 has 14 amino acids. The ends were cut back, 6 bases at V and 5 bases at J, with 17 bases in the middle. CDR1 MDHEN and CDR2 SYDVKM come from the germline V gene. Here the CDR3 reads CASSLATGFDEQYF. CDR3 bases: TGTGCCAGCAGCCTCGCCACAGGGTTCGACGAGCAGTACTTC.

The rearrangement links TRBV20-1 to TRBJ1-1; D ambiguous. The V end lost 3 bases, the J end lost 5 bases, and 7 bases lay between the germline ends. Per germline, CDR1 DFQATT and CDR2 SNEGSKA (reference sequence). The CDR3 has 11 amino acids. CDR3 nucleotide sequence: TGCAGTGCTAGCACTAATACTGAAGCTTTCTTT. Encoded protein: CSASTNTEAFF.

This clone was observed a few times. V is TRBV11-3 and J is TRBJ2-3; 7 nucleotides align to TRBD1. The CDR3 contains 15 residues. Germline CDR1 and CDR2: SGHNT and YENEEA. With 2 bases clipped from V and 4 bases from J, the junction kept 6 bases outside the gene matches. CDR3 in DNA: TGTGCCAGCAGCTTAAGCCAGGGGGTTTCAGATACGCAGTATTTT. Residues: CASSLSQGVSDTQYF.

The rearrangement links TRBV9 to TRBJ1-2; tentatively, D is TRBD1 (5 bases). This CDR3 has 16 amino acids. Germline loops: CDR1 SGDLS, CDR2 YYNGEE. Trimming stripped 4 bases from V and 5 bases from J, with 21 bases between. CDR3 sequence (DNA): TGTGCCAGCAGCTTTCCCGGGACGGAGGGTGGATATGGCTACACCTTC. It is translated as CASSFPGTEGGYGYTF.

The chain carries TRBV10-3 and TRBJ1-6, with D hard to call. Germline loops: CDR1 ENHRY, CDR2 SYGVKD. V lost 0 bases, J lost 8 bases, and 8 bases lay in between. The CDR3 has 14 residues. In DNA form, the CDR3 reads TGTGCCATCAGTGAGTCCCGACTGGATTCACCCCTCCACTTT. Amino acid sequence: CAISESRLDSPLHF.